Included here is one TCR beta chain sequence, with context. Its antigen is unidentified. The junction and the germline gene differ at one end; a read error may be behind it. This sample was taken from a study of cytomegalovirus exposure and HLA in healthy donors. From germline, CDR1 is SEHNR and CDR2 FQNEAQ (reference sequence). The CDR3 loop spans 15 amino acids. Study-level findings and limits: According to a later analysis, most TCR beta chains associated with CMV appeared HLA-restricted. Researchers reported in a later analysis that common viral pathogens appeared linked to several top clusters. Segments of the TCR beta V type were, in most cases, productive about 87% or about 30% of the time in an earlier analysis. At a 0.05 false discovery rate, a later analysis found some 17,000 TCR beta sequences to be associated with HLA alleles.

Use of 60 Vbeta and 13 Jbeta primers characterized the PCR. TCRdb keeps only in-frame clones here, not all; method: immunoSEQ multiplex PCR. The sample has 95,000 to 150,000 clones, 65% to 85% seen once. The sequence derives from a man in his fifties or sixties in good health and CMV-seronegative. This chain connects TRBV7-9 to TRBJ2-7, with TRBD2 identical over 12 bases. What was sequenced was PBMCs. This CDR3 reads CSSSAGLAGPDEQYF. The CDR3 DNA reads TGTTCCAGCAGCGCCGGACTAGCGGGGCCGGACGAGCAGTACTTC.